The 28 T cell receptor beta chains presented below share a single source sample, sequenced in a study of tumor-infiltrating lymphocytes in primary liver carcinoma. cDNA specific to TCR beta was made from 500 ng of total RNA, with a constant-region primer employed for priming. Libraries of TCR beta came from three nested multiplex PCR rounds with slightly modified ARM-PCR. Primers for the first two PCR rounds were TRBV1-TRBV30 forward primers and a C-beta reverse primer (about 10 cycles per round). TCRdb passed the multiplex PCR reads through MiXCR, listing each CDR3 protein once. Among a few hundred thousand distinct CDR3 sequences, approximately 58% were seen once, and the ten largest hold more than 15%. The authors took blood RNA from unsorted whole blood and also extracted germline DNA. The sample taken for sequencing was peripheral blood. These TCRs come from a woman in her thirties with primary liver carcinoma and hepatitis B virus infection.

This clonotype was detected many times. This sequence joins TRBV11-2 and TRBJ2-1, with unresolved D. The CDR3 length is 11 residues. Germline V gene data show CDR1 as SGHAT and CDR2 as FQNNGV. V was trimmed by 10 bases and J by 4 bases, leaving 8 bases between them. The CDR3: CATQGYNEQFF. The CDR3 DNA reads TGTGCCACACAAGGGTACAATGAGCAGTTCTTC.

In regard to this clonotype: A read error may be the cause here, since a much bigger clone is one base away. V gene TRBV6-5 combines with J gene TRBJ2-7, with D possibly TRBD1 on 5 matching bases. This CDR3 is 13 amino acids long. Germline lookup yields CDR1 MNHEY and CDR2 SVGAGI. CDR3 protein: CVTQSTELYEQYF. The CDR3 nucleotides are TGTGTCACCCAATCGACAGAGCTCTACGAGCAGTACTTC.

With regard to this clonotype: A much larger clone lies one base from this, so it may be a read error. This chain links TRBV6-1 with TRBJ1-3, with no clear D. CDR1 MNHNS and CDR2 SASEGT come from the germline V gene. The CDR3 has 15 amino acids. The CDR3, as DNA: TGTGCCAGCTGTGAACGTGACTCCTCTGGGAACACCATATATTTT. It encodes CASCERDSSGNTIYF.

This clonotype was observed at least ten times. The V and J genes are TRBV6-6 and TRBJ1-5; the match to TRBD1 covers 9 bases. CDR1 and CDR2 (germline): MNHNY, SVGAGI (reference sequence). V lost 8 bases, J lost 4 bases, and 6 bases stayed unmatched. The CDR3 is 14 amino acids. CDR3 sequence: CASLKGTGNQPQHF. In DNA form, the CDR3 reads TGTGCCAGCCTTAAAGGGACAGGGAATCAGCCCCAGCATTTT.

This clonotype was picked up a small number of times. This chain joins TRBV7-8 and TRBJ2-7; TRBD1 is a possible D gene (6 bases). V was pared by 1 base and J by 2 bases, with 15 bases between. Germline V CDR1 and CDR2: SGHVS, FQNEAQ. The CDR3 length is 16 residues. DNA of the CDR3: TGTGCCAGCAGCTTAGGAGGTGGGACAAGACCCTACGAGCAGTACTTC. Protein: CASSLGGGTRPYEQYF.

Details on this clonotype: Mismatch with germline at one junction end may stem from a read error. The chain has TRBV4-3 and TRBJ2-1, with D possibly being TRBD1 or TRBD2 (5 bases each). Germline CDR1 LGHNA, CDR2 YSLEER. The CDR3 is 15 amino acids. The chain's CDR3 is CASNQGRQSYNEQFF. Written as DNA, the CDR3 is TGCGCCAGCAACCAAGGGAGACAGAGCTACAATGAGCAGTTCTTC.

The chain uses TRBV12-3 or TRBV12-4 and TRBJ1-1; TRBD1 is a possible D gene (5 bases). The V gene lost 9 bases and the J gene lost 0 bases, with 14 bases spanning the gap. This CDR3 has 14 amino acids. The CDR3 DNA reads as TGTGCCAGAAGTCCGGGGACGTTGAACACTGAAGCTTTCTTT. Its protein is CARSPGTLNTEAFF.

Details on this clonotype: Since the CDR3 does not end with the conserved phenylalanine or tryptophan, this likely comes from a read error. The rearrangement uses TRBV6-2 or TRBV6-3 and TRBJ2-7; D possibly corresponds to TRBD2 (5 bases). The CDR3 sequence is 14 residues long. Germline CDR1 and CDR2: MNHEY and SVGEGT. V was pared by 3 bases and J by 2 bases, with 11 bases between. The CDR3 nucleotides are TGTGCCAGCAGTTATCCCCAGCGGACCTACGAGCAGTACTCC. Protein product: CASSYPQRTYEQYS.

Of note for this clonotype: A read error may explain this, as a much larger clone is one base away. The rearrangement joins TRBV12-3 or TRBV12-4 to TRBJ2-1, with 12 positions matching TRBD2. J was trimmed by 9 bases and V by 9 bases; bases with no gene match: 9. This CDR3 has 14 amino acids. The CDR3 DNA reads as TGTGCCAGAAGTCCGACTAGCGGGAGAGGTGAGCAGTTCTTC. Amino acid sequence: CARSPTSGRGEQFF.

Regarding this clonotype: One junction end disagrees with the germline gene, perhaps due to a read error. This rearrangement joins TRBV5-6 to TRBJ2-3; TRBD1 is a possible D gene (5 bases). The CDR3 runs to 15 residues. The V gene's germline CDR1 is SGHDT and CDR2 YYEEEE. The CDR3 DNA reads TGTACCAGCAACTTGGCCAGGGCAAGCACAGATACGCAGTATTTT. Its translation: CTSNLARASTDTQYF. The variable domain in full, with the rest retrieved from reference TRBV5-6 and TRBJ2-3, is DAGVTQSPTHLIKTRGQQVTLRCSPKSGHDTVSWYQQALGQGPQFIFQYYEEEERQRGNFPDRFSGHQFPNYSSELNVNALLLGDSALYLCTSNLARASTDTQYFGPGTRLTVL.

This rearrangement joins TRBV29-1 to TRBJ1-2; 7 nucleotides agree with TRBD1. CDR1 and CDR2 from the germline V gene are SQVTM and ANQGSEA. This CDR3 is 15 amino acids long. Trimming cost V 3 bases and J 3 bases; bases outside gene matches: 10. Here the CDR3 DNA reads TGCAGCGTTGATATACAGGGGCCGAGCTACTATGGCTACACCTTC. Translated, it gives CSVDIQGPSYYGYTF.

This clonotype was counted only a few times. The V and J genes are TRBV13 and TRBJ1-2; no definite D call. The CDR3 loop spans 15 amino acids. Germline V gives CDR1 PRHDT, CDR2 FYEKMQ (reference sequence). V lost 5 bases, J lost 8 bases, and 21 bases lay in between. The DNA of the CDR3 is TGTGCCAGCAGCGGGATGGGAGTATCGAATAAGGGCTACACCTTC. Translating gives CASSGMGVSNKGYTF.

This clonotype was seen once. A much larger clonotype is one base distant, so this may be a read error. The chain has TRBV29-1 and TRBJ1-1; TRBD1 is a possible D gene (6 bases). This CDR3 has 13 amino acids. Per the germline V gene, CDR1 is SQVTM and CDR2 is ANQGSEA. The ends were cut back, 8 bases at V and 1 base at J, with 14 bases in the middle. DNA for the CDR3: TGCAGCTGTGAGGGACATACGAACACTGAAGCTTTCTTT. It yields the protein CSCEGHTNTEAFF.

Remarks on this clonotype: A much larger clone lies a single base off, so this may be a read error. The chain combines TRBV12-3 or TRBV12-4 with TRBJ2-3; D is undetermined. V lost 5 bases, J lost 1 base, and 7 bases lay in between. The CDR3 is made up of 13 amino acids. The CDR3 bases are TGTGCCAGCAGTCCACCGTGCACAGATACGCAGTATTTT. Translated: CASSPPCTDTQYF.

Worth noting for this clonotype: This may stem from a read error, because a much larger clone lies one nucleotide away. The chain has TRBV6-5 and TRBJ1-5, with D possibly TRBD1 on 6 matching bases. Germline V gene lookup returns CDR1 MNHEY and CDR2 SVGAGI. This CDR3 region has 14 residues. CDR3 DNA: TGTGCCAGCAGCCTTTCACAGGGAAATCAGCTCCAGCATTTT. It specifies CASSLSQGNQLQHF.

As for this clonotype: Germline and junction disagree at one end, which may indicate a read error. This chain joins TRBV12-3 or TRBV12-4 and TRBJ2-7; TRBD1 is a possible D gene (5 bases). The CDR3 length is 14 residues. This chain's CDR3 is CACSNTKGSYEQYF. CDR3 nucleotide sequence: TGTGCCTGCAGTAATACAAAGGGGTCCTACGAGCAGTACTTC.

To note about this clonotype: Here the CDR3 omits its conserved ending phenylalanine or tryptophan, so a read error is the likely source. J is TRBJ2-1 and V is TRBV14; weak D call: TRBD2 (6 bases). The CDR3 loop spans 16 amino acids. Per germline, CDR1 SGHDN and CDR2 FVKESK. CDR3 DNA sequence: TGTGACAGCAGCCAAGTAGGAAGCGGGCCTTCGAATGAGCAGTTCCTC. This translates into CDSSQVGSGPSNEQFL.

As concerns this clonotype: The junction shows a germline mismatch at one end, possibly a read error. CDR3 sequence reads: CASSLDSMRWGTDMQYF. CDR3 nucleotides: TGTGCCAGCAGTCTTGACAGTATGCGGTGGGGCACAGATATGCAGTATTTT. This chain uses TRBV28 with TRBJ2-3; D might be TRBD1 (5 bases). Looked up from germline, CDR1 is MDHEN and CDR2 is SYDVKM. This CDR3 comprises 17 residues.

The table lists this clonotype with many counts. The rearrangement links TRBV11-2 to TRBJ2-3; 10 nucleotides match TRBD1. The V segment lost 1 base and the J segment 3 bases; nucleotides outside the gene matches: 7. This CDR3 has 17 amino acids. Germline V gene data show CDR1 as SGHAT and CDR2 as FQNNGV. Here the CDR3 reads CASSLGTGGFRTDTQYF. The CDR3 DNA sequence: TGTGCCAGCAGCTTAGGGACAGGGGGGTTTCGGACAGATACGCAGTATTTT.

Comment on this clonotype: The junction shows a germline mismatch at one end, possibly a read error. This sequence joins TRBV4-1 and TRBJ2-7; D gene uncertain. From germline, CDR1 is MGHRA and CDR2 YSYEKL. The CDR3 covers 11 residues. The CDR3 reads CPSSRPYEQYF. Here the CDR3 DNA reads TGCCCCAGCAGCCGACCCTACGAGCAGTACTTC.

Remarks on this clonotype: A read error may be the cause here, since a much bigger clone is one base away. The CDR3 loop is CSVDVCGDASYEQYF. The CDR3 DNA reads TGCAGCGTAGACGTTTGCGGAGACGCCTCCTACGAGCAGTACTTC. V is TRBV29-1 and J is TRBJ2-7; no firm D call. Germline CDR1 and CDR2: SQVTM and ANQGSEA. This CDR3 spans 15 amino acids. The ends were cut back, 6 bases at V and 0 bases at J, with 18 bases in the middle.

In this sample, this clonotype turned up a few times. V gene TRBV28 combines with J gene TRBJ1-6; 10 positions agree with TRBD1. Germline assignment: CDR1 MDHEN and CDR2 SYDVKM. The ends lost 3 bases at V and 8 bases at J; junction bases unmatched: 4. This CDR3 comprises 15 residues. The CDR3 here is CASSFGTGADSPLHF. The CDR3 region has the DNA TGTGCCAGCAGTTTTGGGACAGGGGCGGATTCACCCCTCCACTTT.

The chain uses TRBV4-2 and TRBJ1-2; D might be TRBD1 (5 bases). Germline V gene data show CDR1 as LGHNA and CDR2 as YNFKEQ. The V end was cut by 3 bases, the J end by 0 bases, with 5 bases between. The CDR3 consists of 13 residues. The CDR3 spells CASSQTANYGYTF. The CDR3 DNA reads as TGTGCCAGCAGCCAGACAGCTAACTATGGCTACACCTTC.

About this clonotype itself: A read error is possible here, since a much larger clone lies one base away. J is TRBJ1-5 and V is TRBV12-3 or TRBV12-4, with unresolved D. The DNA end is a closer match to TRBJ2-3, so the J assignment may be wrong. The CDR3 extends over 13 amino acids. CDR3 DNA: TGTGCCAGCAGTTTCGCCCCCGTAGAGCCCCAGTATTTT. Translation: CASSFAPVEPQYF.

Only one count was recorded for this clonotype. A much larger clone is a single base away; this may be a read error. The gene calls are TRBV29-1 and TRBJ2-3; no clear D. The CDR3 is made up of 17 amino acids. Germline V CDR1 and CDR2: SQVTM, ANQGSEA. V lost 4 bases and J lost 0, with 20 bases in between. The CDR3 DNA is TGCAGCGTTGCCCGCCTCAAGACGAGCCTTAGCACAGATACGCAGTATTTT. Protein product: CSVARLKTSLSTDTQYF.

This chain uses TRBV11-2 with TRBJ2-7; 8 nucleotides line up with TRBD1. With 6 bases clipped from V and 9 bases from J, the junction kept 13 bases outside the gene matches. This CDR3 is built from 14 residues. Germline V gene sequence: CDR1 SGHAT, CDR2 FQNNGV. CDR3 residues: CASSTGGRFCVQYF. The CDR3 DNA reads as TGTGCCAGCAGTACAGGGGGTCGATTCTGCGTGCAGTACTTC.

This clonotype was seen only once. A much larger clone lies one base from this, so it may be a read error. The J gene is TRBJ1-2, the V gene TRBV29-1, with a tentative D call TRBD1 (6 bases). There are 18 residues in the CDR3. Trimming cost V 3 bases and J 7 bases, with 30 bases left between them. Germline CDR1 is SQVTM and CDR2 is ANQGSEA. Here the CDR3 DNA reads TGCAGCGTTGATTGGAACCAACGGGGACAAGTGGTACCTCTTGGCTACACCTTC. This sequence encodes CSVDWNQRGQVVPLGYTF.

This clonotype was picked up many times. This chain links TRBV14 with TRBJ2-3, with TRBD2 matching 8 bases. The germline V gene encodes CDR1 SGHDN and CDR2 FVKESK. There are 20 residues in the CDR3. V was pared by 2 bases and J by 1 base, with 17 bases of the junction left unmatched. The CDR3 loop reads CASSQKSPAGVWGRTDTQYF. CDR3 in DNA: TGTGCCAGCAGCCAAAAGTCTCCAGCGGGAGTTTGGGGCCGCACAGATACGCAGTATTTT.